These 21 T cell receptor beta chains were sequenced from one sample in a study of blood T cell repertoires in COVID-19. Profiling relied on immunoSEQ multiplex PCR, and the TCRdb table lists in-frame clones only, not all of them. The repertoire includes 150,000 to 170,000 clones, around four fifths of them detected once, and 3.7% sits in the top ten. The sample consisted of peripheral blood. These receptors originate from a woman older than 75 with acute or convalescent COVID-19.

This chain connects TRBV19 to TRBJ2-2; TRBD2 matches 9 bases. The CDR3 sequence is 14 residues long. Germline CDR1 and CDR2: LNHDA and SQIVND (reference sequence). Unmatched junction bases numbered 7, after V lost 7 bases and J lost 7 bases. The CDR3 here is CASMFGGGDGELFF. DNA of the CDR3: TGTGCCAGTATGTTCGGCGGGGGGGACGGGGAGCTGTTTTTT.

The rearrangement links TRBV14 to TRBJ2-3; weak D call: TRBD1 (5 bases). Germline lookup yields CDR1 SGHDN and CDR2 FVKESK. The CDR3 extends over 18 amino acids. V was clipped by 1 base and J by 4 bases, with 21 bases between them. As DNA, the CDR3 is TGTGCCAGCAGCCAAGGGTGGGGCTTCCCGAGAGGCGCAGATACGCAGTATTTT. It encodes CASSQGWGFPRGADTQYF.

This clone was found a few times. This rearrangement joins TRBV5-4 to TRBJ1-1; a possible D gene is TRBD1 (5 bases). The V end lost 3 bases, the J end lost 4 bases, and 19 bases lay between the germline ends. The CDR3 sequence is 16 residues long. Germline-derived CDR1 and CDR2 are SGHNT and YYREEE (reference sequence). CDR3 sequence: CASSSKAGEGVTEAFF. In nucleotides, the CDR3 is TGTGCCAGCAGCTCCAAAGCGGGGGAGGGTGTCACTGAAGCTTTCTTT.

CDR3 residues: CASSPPARGDGETQYF. CDR3 DNA: TGTGCCAGCTCACCACCGGCCAGGGGTGATGGGGAGACCCAGTACTTC. The chain employs TRBV18 and TRBJ2-5; D is possibly TRBD1 (6 bases). Per the germline V gene, CDR1 is KGHSH and CDR2 is LQKENI. This CDR3 has 16 residues. Trimming left V 0 bases short and J 5 bases short, with 16 bases between.

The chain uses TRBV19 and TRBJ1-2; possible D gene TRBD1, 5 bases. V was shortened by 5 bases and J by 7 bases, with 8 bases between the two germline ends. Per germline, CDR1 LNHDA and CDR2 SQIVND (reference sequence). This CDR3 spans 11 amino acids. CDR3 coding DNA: TGTGCCAGTAGTTCTCAGGGTGGCTACACCTTC. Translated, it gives CASSSQGGYTF. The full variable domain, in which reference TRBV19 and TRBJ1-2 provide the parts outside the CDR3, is DGGITQSPKYLFRKEGQNVTLSCEQNLNHDAMYWYRQDPGQGLRLIYYSQIVNDFQKGDIAEGYSVSREKKESFPLTVTSAQKNPTAFYLCASSSQGGYTFGSGTRLTVV.

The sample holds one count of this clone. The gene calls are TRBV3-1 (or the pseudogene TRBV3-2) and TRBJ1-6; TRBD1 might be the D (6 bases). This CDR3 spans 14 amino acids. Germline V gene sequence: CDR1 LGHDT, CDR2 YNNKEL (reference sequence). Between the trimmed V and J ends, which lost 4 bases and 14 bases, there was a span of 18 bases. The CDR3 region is CASSLQTGRQTLHF. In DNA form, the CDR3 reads TGTGCCAGCAGCCTCCAGACAGGCCGTCAAACCCTCCACTTT.

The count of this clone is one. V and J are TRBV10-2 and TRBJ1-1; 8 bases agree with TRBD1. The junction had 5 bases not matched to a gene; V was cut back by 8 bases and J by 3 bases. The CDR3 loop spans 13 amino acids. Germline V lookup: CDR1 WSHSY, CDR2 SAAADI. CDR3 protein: CASRTGWDTEAFF. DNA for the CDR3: TGCGCCAGCCGGACAGGGTGGGACACTGAAGCTTTCTTT.

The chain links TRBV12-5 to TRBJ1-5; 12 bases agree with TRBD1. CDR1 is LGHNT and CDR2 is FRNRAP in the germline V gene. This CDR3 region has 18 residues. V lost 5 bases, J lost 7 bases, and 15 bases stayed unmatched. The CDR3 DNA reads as TGTGCTAGTGGTCATCCGACGGGACAGGGGGCGATTAGGCAGCCCCAGCATTTT. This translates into CASGHPTGQGAIRQPQHF.

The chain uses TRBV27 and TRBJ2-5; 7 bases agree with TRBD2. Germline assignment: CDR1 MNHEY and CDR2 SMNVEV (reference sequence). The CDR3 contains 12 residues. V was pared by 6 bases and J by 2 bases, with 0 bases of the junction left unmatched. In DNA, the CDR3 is TGTGCCAGCAGCGGGGGGCAAGAGACCCAGTACTTC. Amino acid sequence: CASSGGQETQYF.

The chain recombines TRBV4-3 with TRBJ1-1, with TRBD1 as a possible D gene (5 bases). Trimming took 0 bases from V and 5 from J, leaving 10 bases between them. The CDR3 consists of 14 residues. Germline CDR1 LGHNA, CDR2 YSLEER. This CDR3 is CASSQDTGNTEAFF. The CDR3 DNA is TGCGCCAGCAGCCAAGATACAGGTAATACTGAAGCTTTCTTT.

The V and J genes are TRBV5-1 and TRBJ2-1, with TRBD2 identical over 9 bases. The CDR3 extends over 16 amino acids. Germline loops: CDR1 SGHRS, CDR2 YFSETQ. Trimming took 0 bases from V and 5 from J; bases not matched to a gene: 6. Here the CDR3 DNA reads TGCGCCAGCAGCTTGGTTGGCGGGGGGGGCAACAATGAGCAGTTCTTC. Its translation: CASSLVGGGGNNEQFF.

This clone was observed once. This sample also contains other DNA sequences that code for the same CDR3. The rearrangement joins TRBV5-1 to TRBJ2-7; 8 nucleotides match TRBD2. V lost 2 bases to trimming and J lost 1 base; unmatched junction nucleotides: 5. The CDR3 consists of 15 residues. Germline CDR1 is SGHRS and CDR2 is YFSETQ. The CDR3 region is CASSLAGAYSYEQYF. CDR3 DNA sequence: TGCGCCAGCAGCTTAGCGGGAGCATATTCCTACGAGCAGTACTTC.

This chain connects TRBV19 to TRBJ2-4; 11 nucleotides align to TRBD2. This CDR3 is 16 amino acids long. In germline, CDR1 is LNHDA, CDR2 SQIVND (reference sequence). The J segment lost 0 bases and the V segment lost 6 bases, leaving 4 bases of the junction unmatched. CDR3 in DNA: TGTGCCAGTAGGTCAGGGACTAGCGGAGCCAAAAACATTCAGTACTTC. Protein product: CASRSGTSGAKNIQYF.

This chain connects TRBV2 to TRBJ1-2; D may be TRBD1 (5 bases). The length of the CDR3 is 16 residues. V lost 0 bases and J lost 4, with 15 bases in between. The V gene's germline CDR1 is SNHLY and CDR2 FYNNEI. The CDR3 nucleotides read TGTGCCAGCAGTGAAGCGGCGGGACCTCTCGCCTATGGCTACACCTTC. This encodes CASSEAAGPLAYGYTF.

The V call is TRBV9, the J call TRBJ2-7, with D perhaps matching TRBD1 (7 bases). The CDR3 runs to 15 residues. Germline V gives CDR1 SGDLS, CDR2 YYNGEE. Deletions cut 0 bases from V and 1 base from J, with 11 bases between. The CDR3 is CASSVGPGGSYEQYF. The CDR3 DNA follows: TGTGCCAGCAGCGTAGGTCCAGGGGGGTCCTACGAGCAGTACTTC.

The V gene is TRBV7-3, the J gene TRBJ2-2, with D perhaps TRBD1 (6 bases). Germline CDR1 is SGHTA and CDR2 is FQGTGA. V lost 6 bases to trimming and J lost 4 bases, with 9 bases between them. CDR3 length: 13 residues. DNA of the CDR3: TGTGCCAGCAGTCTCAGGGGCACCGGGGAGCTGTTTTTT. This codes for CASSLRGTGELFF.

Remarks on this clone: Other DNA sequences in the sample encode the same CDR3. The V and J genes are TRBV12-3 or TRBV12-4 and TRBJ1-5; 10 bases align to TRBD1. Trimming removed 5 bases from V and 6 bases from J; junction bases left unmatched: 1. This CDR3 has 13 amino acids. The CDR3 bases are TGTGCCAGCAGTAGACAGGGGGCTCAGCCCCAGCATTTT. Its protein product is CASSRQGAQPQHF.

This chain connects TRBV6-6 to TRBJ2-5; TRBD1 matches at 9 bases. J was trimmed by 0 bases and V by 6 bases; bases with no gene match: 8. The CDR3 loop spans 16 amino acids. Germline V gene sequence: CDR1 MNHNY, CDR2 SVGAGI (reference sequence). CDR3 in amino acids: CASRSYRGPHQETQYF. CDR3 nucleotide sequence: TGTGCCAGCAGATCATACAGGGGGCCCCACCAAGAGACCCAGTACTTC.

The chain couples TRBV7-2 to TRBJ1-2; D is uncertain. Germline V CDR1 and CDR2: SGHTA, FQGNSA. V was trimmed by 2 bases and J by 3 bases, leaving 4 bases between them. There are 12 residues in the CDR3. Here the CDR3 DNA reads TGTGCCAGCAGCTTAACAGACTATGGCTACACCTTC. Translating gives CASSLTDYGYTF.

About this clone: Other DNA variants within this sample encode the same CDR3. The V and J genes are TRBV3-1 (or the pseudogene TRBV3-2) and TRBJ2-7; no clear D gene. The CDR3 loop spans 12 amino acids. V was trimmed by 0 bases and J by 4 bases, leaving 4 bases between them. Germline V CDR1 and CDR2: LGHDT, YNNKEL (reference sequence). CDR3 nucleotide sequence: TGTGCCAGCAGCCAAGAGTCGTACGAGCAGTACTTC. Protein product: CASSQESYEQYF.

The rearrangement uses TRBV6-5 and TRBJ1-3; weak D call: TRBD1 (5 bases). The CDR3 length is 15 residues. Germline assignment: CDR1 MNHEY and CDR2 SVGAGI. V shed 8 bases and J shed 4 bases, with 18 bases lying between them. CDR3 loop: CASGGGAWKGNTIYF. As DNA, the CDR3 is TGTGCCAGCGGGGGAGGGGCTTGGAAGGGAAACACCATATATTTT.